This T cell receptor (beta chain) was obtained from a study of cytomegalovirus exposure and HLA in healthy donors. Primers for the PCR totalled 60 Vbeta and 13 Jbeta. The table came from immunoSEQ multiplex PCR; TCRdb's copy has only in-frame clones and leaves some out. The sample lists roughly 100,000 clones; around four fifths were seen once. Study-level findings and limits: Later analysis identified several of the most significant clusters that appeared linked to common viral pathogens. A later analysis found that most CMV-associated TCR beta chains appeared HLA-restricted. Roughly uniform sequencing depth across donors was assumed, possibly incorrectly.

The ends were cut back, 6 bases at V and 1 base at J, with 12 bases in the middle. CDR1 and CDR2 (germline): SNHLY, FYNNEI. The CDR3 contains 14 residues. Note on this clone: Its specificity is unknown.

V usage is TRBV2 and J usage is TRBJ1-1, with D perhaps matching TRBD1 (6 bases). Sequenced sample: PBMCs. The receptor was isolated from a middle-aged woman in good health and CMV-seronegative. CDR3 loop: CASSAGVWNTEAFF. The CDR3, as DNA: TGTGCCAGCAGCGCAGGGGTCTGGAACACTGAAGCTTTCTTT.